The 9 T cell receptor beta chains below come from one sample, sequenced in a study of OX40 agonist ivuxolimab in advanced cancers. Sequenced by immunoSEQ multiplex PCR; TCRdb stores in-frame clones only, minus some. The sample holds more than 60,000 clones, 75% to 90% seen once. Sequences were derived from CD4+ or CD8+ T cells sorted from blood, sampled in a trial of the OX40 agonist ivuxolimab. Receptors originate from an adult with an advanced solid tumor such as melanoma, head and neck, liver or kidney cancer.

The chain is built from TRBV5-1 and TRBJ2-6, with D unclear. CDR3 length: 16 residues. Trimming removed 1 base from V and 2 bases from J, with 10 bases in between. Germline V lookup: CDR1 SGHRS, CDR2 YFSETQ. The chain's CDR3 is CASSLNRQTGANVLTF. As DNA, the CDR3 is TGCGCCAGCAGCTTGAATCGGCAGACTGGGGCCAACGTCCTGACTTTC.

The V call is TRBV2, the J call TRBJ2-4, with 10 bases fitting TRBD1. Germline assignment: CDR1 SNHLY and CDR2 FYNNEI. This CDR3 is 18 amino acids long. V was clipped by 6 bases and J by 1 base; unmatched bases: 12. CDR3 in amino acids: CASSDFSDRGPAKNIQYF. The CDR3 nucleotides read TGTGCCAGCAGCGACTTCTCTGACAGGGGGCCTGCCAAAAACATTCAGTACTTC.

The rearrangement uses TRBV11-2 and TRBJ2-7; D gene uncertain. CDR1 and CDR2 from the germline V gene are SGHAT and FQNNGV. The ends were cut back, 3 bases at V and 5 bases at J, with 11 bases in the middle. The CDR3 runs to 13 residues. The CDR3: CASSLTEYNEQYF. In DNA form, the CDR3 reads TGTGCCAGCAGCTTGACTGAATATAACGAGCAGTACTTC.

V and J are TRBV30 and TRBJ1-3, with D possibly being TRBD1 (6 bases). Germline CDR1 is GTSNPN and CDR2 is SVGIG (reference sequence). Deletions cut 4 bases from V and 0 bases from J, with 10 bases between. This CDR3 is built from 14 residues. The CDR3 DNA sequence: TGTGCCTGGAATGGGGGCCTCTCTGGAAACACCATATATTTT. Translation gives CAWNGGLSGNTIYF.

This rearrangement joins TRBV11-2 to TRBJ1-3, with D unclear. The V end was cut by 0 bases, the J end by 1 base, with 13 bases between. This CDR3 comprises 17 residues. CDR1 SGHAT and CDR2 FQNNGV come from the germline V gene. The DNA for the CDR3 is TGTGCCAGCAGCTTAGATAAGGGTCCGCGGTCTGGAAACACCATATATTTT. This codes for CASSLDKGPRSGNTIYF.

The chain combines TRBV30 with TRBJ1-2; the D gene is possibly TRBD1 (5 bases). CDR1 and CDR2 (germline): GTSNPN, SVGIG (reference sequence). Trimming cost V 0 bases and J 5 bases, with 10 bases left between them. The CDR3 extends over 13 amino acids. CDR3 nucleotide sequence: TGTGCCTGGAGTGTACGGGGGAGGTATGGCTACACCTTC. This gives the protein CAWSVRGRYGYTF. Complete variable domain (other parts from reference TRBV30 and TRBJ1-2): SQTIHQWPATLVQPVGSPLSLECTVEGTSNPNLYWYRQAAGRGLQLLFYSVGIGQISSEVPQNLSASRPQDRQFILSSKKLLLSDSGFYLCAWSVRGRYGYTFGSGTRLTVV.

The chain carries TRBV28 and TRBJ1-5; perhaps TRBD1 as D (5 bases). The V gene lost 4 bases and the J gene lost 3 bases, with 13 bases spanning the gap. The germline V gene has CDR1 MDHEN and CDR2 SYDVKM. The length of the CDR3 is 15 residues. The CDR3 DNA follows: TGTGCCAGCAGTTCCTCGACCGGGGCCAATCAGCCCCAGCATTTT. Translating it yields CASSSSTGANQPQHF.

The CDR3 nucleotides read TGTGCCAGCTCAGACTACCTAGCGGGGGGCACAGATACGCAGTATTTT. Its translation: CASSDYLAGGTDTQYF. The rearrangement links TRBV18 to TRBJ2-3, with TRBD2 matching over 10 bases. The CDR3 extends over 16 amino acids. The junction had 6 bases not matched to a gene; V was cut back by 5 bases and J by 1 base. CDR1 KGHSH and CDR2 LQKENI come from the germline V gene.

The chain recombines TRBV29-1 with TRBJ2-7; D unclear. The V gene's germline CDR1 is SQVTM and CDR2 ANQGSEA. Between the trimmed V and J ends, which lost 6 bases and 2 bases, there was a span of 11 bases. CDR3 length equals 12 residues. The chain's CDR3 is CSVIAAAYEQYF. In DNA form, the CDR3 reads TGCAGCGTGATAGCAGCCGCCTACGAGCAGTACTTC.